This T cell receptor beta chain originates from a study of CD8+CD57+ T cells in acquired aplastic anemia. For CDR3 and TCR beta VDJ profiling, genomic DNA was the template used. TCRdb reprocessed the reads with MiXCR, giving one entry per CDR3 protein. The table shows under 200,000 distinct CDR3 sequences, with 48% occurring only once. V was cut by 2 bases and J by 2 bases, with 14 bases left in between. The V gene's germline CDR1 is SGHRS and CDR2 YFSETQ. The CDR3 contains 15 residues. Patients chosen for sequencing had shown CD8+CD57+ cell expansion by flow cytometry. This chain uses TRBV5-1 with TRBJ2-7; tentatively, D is TRBD1 or TRBD2 (6 bases each). The sequence was obtained from a human donor with aplastic anemia. Sequenced input: sorted CD4+, CD8+, or CD8+CD57+ T cells (not recorded which) from PBMCs. DNA of the CDR3: TGCGCCAGCAGCTTAGGGGGGACGACGGCCTACGAGCAGTACTTC. Its translation is CASSLGGTTAYEQYF.